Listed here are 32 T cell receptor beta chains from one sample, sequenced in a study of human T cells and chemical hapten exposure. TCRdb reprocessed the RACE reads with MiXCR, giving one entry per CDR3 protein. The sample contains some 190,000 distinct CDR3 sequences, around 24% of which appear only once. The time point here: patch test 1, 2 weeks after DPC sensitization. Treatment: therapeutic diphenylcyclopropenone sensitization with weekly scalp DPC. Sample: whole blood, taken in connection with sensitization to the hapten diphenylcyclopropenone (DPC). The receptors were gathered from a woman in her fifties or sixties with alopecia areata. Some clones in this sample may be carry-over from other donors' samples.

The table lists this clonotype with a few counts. The CDR3 spells CSAPGQGVWTQYF. In DNA form, the CDR3 reads TGCAGTGCCCCCGGACAGGGTGTATGGACCCAGTACTTC. The chain links TRBV20-1 to TRBJ2-5; 8 bases map to TRBD1. The V gene end was trimmed by 6 bases and the J gene end by 7 bases; junction bases not matched to a gene: 10. CDR1 is DFQATT, CDR2 SNEGSKA, per germline (reference sequence). The length of the CDR3 is 13 residues.

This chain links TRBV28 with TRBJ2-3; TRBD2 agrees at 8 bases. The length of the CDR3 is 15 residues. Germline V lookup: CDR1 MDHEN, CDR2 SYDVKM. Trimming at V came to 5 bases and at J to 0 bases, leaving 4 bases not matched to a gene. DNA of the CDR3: TGTGCCAGCAGTCCTAGCGGGCCTAGCACAGATACGCAGTATTTT. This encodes CASSPSGPSTDTQYF.

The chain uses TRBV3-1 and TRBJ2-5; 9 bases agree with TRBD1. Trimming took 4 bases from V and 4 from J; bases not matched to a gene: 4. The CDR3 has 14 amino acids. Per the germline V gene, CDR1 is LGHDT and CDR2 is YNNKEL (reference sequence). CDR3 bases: TGTGCCAGCAGCCTACAGGGGGCTAGAGAGACCCAGTACTTC. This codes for CASSLQGARETQYF.

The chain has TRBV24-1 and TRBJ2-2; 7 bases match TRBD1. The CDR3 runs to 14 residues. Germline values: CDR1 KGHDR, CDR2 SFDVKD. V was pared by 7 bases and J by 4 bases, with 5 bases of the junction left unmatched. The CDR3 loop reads CATSRTGSTGELFF. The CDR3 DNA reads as TGTGCCACCAGCAGGACAGGAAGCACCGGGGAGCTGTTTTTT.

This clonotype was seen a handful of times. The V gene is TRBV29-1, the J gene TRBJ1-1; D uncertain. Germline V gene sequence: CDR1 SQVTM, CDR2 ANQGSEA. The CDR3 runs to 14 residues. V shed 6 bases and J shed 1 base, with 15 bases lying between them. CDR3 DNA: TGCAGCGTCGTTAATTTTGGCGGGAACACTGAAGCTTTCTTT. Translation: CSVVNFGGNTEAFF.

The CDR3, as DNA: TGCGCCAGCAGTGAGTCGCGTATTGGGGGAGGAAAAGAGACCCAGTACTTC. Its protein product is CASSESRIGGGKETQYF. The gene calls are TRBV10-1 and TRBJ2-5, with D possibly being TRBD2 (6 bases). Germline loops: CDR1 WNHNN, CDR2 SYGVQD (reference sequence). Trimming removed 0 bases at V and 3 bases at J, with 17 bases between. The CDR3 has 17 residues.

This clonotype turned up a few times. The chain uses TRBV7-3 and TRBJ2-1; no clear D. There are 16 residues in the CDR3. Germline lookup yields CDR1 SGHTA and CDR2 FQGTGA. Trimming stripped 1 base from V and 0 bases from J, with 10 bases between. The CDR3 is CASSLNTMSSYNEQFF. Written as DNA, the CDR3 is TGTGCCAGCAGCTTAAACACTATGAGCTCCTACAATGAGCAGTTCTTC. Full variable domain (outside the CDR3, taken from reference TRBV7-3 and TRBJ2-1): GAGVSQTPSNKVTEKGKYVELRCDPISGHTALYWYRQSLGQGPEFLIYFQGTGAADDSGLPNDRFFAVRPEGSVSTLKIQRTERGDSAVYLCASSLNTMSSYNEQFFGPGTRLTVL.

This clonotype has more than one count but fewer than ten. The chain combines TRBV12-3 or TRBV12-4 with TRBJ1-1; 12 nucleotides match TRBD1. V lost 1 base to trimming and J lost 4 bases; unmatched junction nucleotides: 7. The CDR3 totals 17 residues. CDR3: CASSLVGQGAGGTEAFF. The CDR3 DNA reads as TGTGCCAGCAGTTTAGTGGGACAGGGGGCCGGGGGCACTGAAGCTTTCTTT.

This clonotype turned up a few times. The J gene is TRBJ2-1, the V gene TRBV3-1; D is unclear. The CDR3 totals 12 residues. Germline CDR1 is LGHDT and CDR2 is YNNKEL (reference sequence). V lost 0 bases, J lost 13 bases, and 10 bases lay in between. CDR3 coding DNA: TGTGCCAGCAGCCAAGATGTGGCTAGTCAGTTCTTC. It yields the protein CASSQDVASQFF.

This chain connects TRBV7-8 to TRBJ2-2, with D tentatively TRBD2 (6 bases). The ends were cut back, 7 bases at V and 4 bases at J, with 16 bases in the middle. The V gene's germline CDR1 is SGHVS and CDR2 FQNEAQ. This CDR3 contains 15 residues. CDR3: CASTRRAMSTGELFF. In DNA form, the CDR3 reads TGTGCCAGCACCAGGAGGGCCATGAGCACCGGGGAGCTGTTTTTT. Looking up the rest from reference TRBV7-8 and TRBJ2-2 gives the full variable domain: GAGVSQSPRYKVAKRGQDVALRCDPISGHVSLFWYQQALGQGPEFLTYFQNEAQLDKSGLPSDRFFAERPEGSVSTLKIQRTQQEDSAVYLCASTRRAMSTGELFFGEGSRLTVL.

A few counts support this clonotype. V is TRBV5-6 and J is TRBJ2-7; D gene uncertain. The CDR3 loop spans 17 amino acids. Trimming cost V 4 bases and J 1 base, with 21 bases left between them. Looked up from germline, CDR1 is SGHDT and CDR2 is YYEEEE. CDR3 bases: TGTGCCAGCAGCGGCCTGGGCTATCCTTCTCGTTCCTACGAGCAGTACTTC. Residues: CASSGLGYPSRSYEQYF.

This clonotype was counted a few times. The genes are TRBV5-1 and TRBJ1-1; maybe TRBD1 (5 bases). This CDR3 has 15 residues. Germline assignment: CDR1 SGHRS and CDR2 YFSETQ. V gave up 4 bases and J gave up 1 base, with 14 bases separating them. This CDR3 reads CASSGLGRTNTEAFF. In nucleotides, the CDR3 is TGCGCCAGCAGCGGGCTGGGACGGACGAACACTGAAGCTTTCTTT.

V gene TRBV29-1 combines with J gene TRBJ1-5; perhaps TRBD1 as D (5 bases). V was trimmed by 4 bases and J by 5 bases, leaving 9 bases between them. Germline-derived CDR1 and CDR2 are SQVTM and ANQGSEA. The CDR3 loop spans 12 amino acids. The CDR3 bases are TGCAGCGTTGGGGACTTCGATCAGCCCCAGCATTTT. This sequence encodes CSVGDFDQPQHF.

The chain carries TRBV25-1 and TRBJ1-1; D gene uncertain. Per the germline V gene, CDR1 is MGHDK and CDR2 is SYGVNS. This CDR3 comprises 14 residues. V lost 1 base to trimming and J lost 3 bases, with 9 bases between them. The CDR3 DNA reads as TGTGCCAGCAGTGAATTTGCGGAGGACACTGAAGCTTTCTTT. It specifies CASSEFAEDTEAFF.

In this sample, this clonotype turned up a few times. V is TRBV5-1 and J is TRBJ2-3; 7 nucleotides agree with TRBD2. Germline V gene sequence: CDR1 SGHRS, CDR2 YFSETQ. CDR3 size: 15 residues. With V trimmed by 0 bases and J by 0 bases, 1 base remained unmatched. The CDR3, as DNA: TGCGCCAGCAGCTTGGGGGACTATAGCACAGATACGCAGTATTTT. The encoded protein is CASSLGDYSTDTQYF.

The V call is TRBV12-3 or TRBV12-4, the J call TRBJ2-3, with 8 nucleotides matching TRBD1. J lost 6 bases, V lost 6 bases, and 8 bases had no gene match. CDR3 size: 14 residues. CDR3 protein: CASSPRTGSDTQYF. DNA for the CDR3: TGTGCCAGCAGCCCGCGGACAGGGTCGGATACGCAGTATTTT.

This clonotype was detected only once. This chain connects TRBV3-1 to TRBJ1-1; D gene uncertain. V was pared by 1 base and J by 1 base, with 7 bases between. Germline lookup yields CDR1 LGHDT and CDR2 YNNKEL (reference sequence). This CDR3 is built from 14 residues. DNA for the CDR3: TGTGCCAGCAGCCAAGGGATGAAGAACACTGAAGCTTTCTTT. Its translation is CASSQGMKNTEAFF.

The CDR3 DNA sequence: TGCAGTGCTAGAGAAGTCGGGAGGGTAGTAGAGACCCAGTACTTC. Amino acids: CSAREVGRVVETQYF. The V gene is TRBV20-1, the J gene TRBJ2-5; TRBD2 matches 8 bases. The J segment lost 4 bases and the V segment lost 0 bases, leaving 7 bases of the junction unmatched. Germline V lookup: CDR1 DFQATT, CDR2 SNEGSKA (reference sequence). The CDR3 runs 15 residues.

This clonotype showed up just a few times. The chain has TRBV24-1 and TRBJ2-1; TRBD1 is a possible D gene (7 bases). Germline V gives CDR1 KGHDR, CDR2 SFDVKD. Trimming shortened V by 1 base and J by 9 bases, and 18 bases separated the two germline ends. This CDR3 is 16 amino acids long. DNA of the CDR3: TGTGCCACCAGTGATTTAGGGGCAGGGGGGAAAGGTGAGCAGTTCTTC. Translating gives CATSDLGAGGKGEQFF.

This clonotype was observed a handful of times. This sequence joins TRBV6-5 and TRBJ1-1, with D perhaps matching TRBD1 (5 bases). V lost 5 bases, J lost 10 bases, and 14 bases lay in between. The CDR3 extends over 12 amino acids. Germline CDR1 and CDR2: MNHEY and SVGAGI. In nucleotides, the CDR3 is TGTGCCAGCAGTGTGCAGGGAGGGCGAGCTTTCTTT. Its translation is CASSVQGGRAFF.

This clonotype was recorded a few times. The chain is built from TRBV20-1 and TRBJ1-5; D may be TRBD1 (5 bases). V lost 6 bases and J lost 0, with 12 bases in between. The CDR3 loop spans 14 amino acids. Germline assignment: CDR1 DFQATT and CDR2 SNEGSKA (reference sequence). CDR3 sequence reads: CSAKTVDSNQPQHF. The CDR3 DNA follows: TGCAGTGCCAAGACAGTCGATAGCAATCAGCCCCAGCATTTT.

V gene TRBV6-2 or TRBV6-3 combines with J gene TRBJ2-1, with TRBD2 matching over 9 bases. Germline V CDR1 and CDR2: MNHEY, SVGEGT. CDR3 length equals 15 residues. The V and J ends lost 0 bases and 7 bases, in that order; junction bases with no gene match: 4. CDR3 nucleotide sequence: TGTGCCAGCAGTTACTCGGGCGGGAGGGCTAATGAGCAGTTCTTC. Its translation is CASSYSGGRANEQFF.

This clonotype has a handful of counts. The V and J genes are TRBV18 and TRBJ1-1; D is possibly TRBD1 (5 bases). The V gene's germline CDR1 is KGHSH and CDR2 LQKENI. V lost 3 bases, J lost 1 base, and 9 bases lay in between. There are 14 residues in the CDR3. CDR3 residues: CASSPARANTEAFF. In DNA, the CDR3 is TGTGCCAGCTCACCGGCCAGGGCGAACACTGAAGCTTTCTTT.

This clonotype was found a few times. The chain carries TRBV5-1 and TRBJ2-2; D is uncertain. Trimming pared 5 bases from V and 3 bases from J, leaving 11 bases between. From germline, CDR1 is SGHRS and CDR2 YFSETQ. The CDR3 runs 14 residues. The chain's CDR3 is CASRSLSDTGELFF. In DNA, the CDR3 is TGCGCCAGCAGGTCACTTTCCGACACCGGGGAGCTGTTTTTT.

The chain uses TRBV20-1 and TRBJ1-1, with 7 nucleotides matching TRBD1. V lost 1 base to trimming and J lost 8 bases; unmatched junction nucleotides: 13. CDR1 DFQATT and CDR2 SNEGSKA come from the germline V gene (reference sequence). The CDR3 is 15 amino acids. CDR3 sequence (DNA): TGCAGTGCTAGAGCTGGGGGGGTGACAGGGTTAGAAGCTTTCTTT. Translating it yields CSARAGGVTGLEAFF.

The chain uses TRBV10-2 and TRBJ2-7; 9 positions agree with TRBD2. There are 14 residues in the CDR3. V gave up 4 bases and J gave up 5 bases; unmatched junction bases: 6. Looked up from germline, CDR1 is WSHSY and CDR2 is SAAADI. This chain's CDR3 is CASSAGTSIHEQYF. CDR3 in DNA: TGCGCCAGCAGTGCCGGGACTAGCATTCACGAGCAGTACTTC.

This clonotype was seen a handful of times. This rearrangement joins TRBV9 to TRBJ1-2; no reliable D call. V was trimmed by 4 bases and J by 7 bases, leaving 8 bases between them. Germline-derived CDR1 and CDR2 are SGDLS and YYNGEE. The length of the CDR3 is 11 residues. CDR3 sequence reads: CASSSRRGYTF. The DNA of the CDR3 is TGTGCCAGCAGCTCCAGACGTGGCTACACCTTC. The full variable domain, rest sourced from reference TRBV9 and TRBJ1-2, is DSGVTQTPKHLITATGQRVTLRCSPRSGDLSVYWYQQSLDQGLQFLIQYYNGEERAKGNILERFSAQQFPDLHSELNLSSLELGDSALYFCASSSRRGYTFGSGTRLTVV.

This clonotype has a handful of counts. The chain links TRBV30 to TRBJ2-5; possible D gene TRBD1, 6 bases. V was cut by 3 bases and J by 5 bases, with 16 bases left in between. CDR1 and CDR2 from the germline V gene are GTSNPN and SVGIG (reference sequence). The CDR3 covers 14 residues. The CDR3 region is CAWSVQGRRETQYF. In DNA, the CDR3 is TGTGCCTGGAGCGTACAGGGACGAAGGGAGACCCAGTACTTC.

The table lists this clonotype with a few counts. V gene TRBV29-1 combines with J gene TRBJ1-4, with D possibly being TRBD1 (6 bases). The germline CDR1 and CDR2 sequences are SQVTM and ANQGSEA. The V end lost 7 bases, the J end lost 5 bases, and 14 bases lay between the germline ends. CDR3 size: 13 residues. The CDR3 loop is CSASWDTNEKLFF. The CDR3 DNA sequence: TGCAGCGCCTCCTGGGACACAAATGAAAAACTGTTTTTT.

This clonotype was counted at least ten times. The CDR3 bases are TGCAGTGCTAGACTCCCGTGGGGAGCGGGACTCGGGGAGCTGTTTTTT. Residues: CSARLPWGAGLGELFF. This chain connects TRBV20-1 to TRBJ2-2; 7 positions match TRBD2. CDR1 is DFQATT, CDR2 SNEGSKA, per germline (reference sequence). Losses at the gene ends were 2 bases for V and 7 bases for J; bases not matched to a gene: 13. The CDR3 has 16 residues.

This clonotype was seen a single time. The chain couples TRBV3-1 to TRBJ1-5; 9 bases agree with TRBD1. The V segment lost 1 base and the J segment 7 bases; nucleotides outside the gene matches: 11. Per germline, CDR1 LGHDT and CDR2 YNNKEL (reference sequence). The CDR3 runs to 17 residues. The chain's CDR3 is CASSQAGQGGGGQPQHF. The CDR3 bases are TGTGCCAGCAGCCAAGCGGGACAGGGTGGAGGCGGCCAGCCCCAGCATTTT.

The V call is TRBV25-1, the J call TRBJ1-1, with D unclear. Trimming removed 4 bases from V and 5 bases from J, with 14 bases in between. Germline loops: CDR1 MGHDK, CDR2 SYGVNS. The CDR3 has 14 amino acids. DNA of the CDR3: TGTGCCAGCAGTGGAAGGTGGGGAGGGACTGAAGCTTTCTTT. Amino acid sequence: CASSGRWGGTEAFF. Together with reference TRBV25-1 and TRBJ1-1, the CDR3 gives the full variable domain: EADIYQTPRYLVIGTGKKITLECSQTMGHDKMYWYQQDPGMELHLIHYSYGVNSTEKGDLSSESTVSRIRTEHFPLTLESARPSHTSQYLCASSGRWGGTEAFFGQGTRLTVV.